The clone carrying this T cell receptor beta chain was seen once. The record originates from a study of control samples from healthy donors and cancer patients. This CDR3 contains 14 residues. The V gene's germline CDR1 is SGHRS and CDR2 YFSETQ. The V gene lost 5 bases and the J gene lost 4 bases, with 15 bases spanning the gap. Data came from immunoSEQ multiplex PCR; TCRdb stores just in-frame clones and leaves some out. The sample lists 7,000 to 8,500 clones; around 82% were seen once. The sequence was collected from a man in his sixties or seventies with lung cancer. This chain connects TRBV5-1 to TRBJ1-1; D possibly corresponds to TRBD1 (5 bases). Sequencing was performed on PBMCs. The CDR3 bases are TGCGCCAGCAGTTCGCAGGGTTTGAGCACTGAAGCTTTCTTT. Its protein product is CASSSQGLSTEAFF.